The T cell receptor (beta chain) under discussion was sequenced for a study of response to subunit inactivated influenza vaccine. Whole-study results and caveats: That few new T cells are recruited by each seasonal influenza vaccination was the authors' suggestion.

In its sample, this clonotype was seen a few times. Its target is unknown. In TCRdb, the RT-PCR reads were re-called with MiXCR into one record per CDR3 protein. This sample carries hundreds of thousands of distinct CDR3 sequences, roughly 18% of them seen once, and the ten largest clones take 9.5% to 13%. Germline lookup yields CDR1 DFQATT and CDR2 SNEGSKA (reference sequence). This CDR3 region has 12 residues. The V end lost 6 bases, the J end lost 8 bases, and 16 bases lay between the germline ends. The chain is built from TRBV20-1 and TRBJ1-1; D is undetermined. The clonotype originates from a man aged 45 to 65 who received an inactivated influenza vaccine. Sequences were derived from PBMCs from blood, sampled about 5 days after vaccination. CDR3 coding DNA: TGCAGTGCCCACCCCCCGGCCTTGGAAGCTTTCTTT. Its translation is CSAHPPALEAFF.